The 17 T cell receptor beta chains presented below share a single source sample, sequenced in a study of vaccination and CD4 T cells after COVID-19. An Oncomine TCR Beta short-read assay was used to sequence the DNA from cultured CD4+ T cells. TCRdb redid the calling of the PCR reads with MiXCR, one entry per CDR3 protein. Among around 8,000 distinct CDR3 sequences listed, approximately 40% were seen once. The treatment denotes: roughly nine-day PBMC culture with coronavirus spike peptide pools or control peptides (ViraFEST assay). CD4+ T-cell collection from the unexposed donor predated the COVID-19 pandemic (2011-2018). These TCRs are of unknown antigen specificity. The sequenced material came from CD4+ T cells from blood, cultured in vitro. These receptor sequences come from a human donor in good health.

The CDR3 here is CASSQDLGGGQFF. CDR3 in DNA: TGTGCCAGCAGCCAAGACCTTGGAGGGGGGCAGTTCTTC. V gene TRBV14 combines with J gene TRBJ2-1; TRBD1 or TRBD2 may be the D gene (6 bases each). The V end lost 0 bases, the J end lost 12 bases, and 12 bases lay between the germline ends. Germline loops: CDR1 SGHDN, CDR2 FVKESK. The CDR3 extends over 13 amino acids.

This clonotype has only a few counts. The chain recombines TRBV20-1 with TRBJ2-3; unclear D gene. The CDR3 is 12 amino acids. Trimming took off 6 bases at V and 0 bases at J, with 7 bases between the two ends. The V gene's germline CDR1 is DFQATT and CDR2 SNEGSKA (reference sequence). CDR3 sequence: CSASSSTDTQYF. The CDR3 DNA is TGCAGTGCCAGCAGTAGCACAGATACGCAGTATTTT.

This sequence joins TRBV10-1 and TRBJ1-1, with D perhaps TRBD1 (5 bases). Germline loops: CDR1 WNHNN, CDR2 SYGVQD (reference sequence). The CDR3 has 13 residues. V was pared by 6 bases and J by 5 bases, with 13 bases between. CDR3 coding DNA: TGCGCCAGCAGAGCAGGGTTTGGGACTGAAGCTTTCTTT. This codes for CASRAGFGTEAFF.

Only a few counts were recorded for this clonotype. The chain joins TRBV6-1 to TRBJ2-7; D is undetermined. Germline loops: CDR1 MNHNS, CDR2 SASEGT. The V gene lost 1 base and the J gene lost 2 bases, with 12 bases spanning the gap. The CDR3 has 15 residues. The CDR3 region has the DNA TGTGCCAGCAGTGAAGGGGCAGTAGGACCCTACGAGCAGTACTTC. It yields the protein CASSEGAVGPYEQYF.

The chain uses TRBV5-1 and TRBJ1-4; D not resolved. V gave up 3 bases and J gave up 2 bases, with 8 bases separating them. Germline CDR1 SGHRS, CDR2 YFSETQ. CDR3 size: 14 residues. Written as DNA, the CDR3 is TGCGCCAGCAGCTCGGTGGGGACTAATGAAAAACTGTTTTTT. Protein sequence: CASSSVGTNEKLFF.

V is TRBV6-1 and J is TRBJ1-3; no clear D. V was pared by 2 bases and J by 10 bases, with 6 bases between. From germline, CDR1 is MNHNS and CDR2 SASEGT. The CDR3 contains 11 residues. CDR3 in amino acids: CASSELVTIYF. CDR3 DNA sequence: TGTGCCAGCAGTGAACTGGTGACCATATATTTT.

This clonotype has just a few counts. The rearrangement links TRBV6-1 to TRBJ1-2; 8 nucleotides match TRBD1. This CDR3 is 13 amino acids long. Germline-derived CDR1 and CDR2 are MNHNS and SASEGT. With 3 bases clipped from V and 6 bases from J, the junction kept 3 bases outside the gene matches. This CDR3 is CASSEGQDDGYTF. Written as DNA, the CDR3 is TGTGCCAGCAGTGAGGGACAGGACGATGGCTACACCTTC.

CDR3: CASSNYRTGDNYGYTF. The CDR3 region has the DNA TGTGCCAGCAGCAATTATAGGACAGGGGATAACTATGGCTACACCTTC. This chain links TRBV21-1 with TRBJ1-2; TRBD1, the table's D call, was not compared with the DNA. TRBV21-1 is a recognized pseudogene. The CDR3 covers 16 residues.

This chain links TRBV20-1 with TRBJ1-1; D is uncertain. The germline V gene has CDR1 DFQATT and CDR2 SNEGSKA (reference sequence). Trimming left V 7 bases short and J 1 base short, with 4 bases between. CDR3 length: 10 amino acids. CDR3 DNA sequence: TGCAGTGGCAGGAACACTGAAGCTTTCTTT. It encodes CSGRNTEAFF.

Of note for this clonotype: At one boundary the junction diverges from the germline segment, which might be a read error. CDR3 amino acids: CASSDVAPNAGELFF. The CDR3 nucleotides are TGTGCCAGCAGTGATGTGGCCCCGAACGCCGGGGAGCTGTTTTTT. The chain has TRBV6-1 and TRBJ2-2; D gene unclear. Germline V CDR1 and CDR2: MNHNS, SASEGT. The CDR3 length is 15 residues.

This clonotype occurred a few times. The CDR3 spells CSARDQGRGGEKLFF. Written as DNA, the CDR3 is TGCAGTGCTAGAGATCAAGGCAGGGGCGGGGAAAAACTGTTTTTT. The V gene is TRBV20-1, the J gene TRBJ1-4; the D gene is possibly TRBD1 (6 bases). The CDR3 loop spans 15 amino acids. Trimming removed 0 bases at V and 8 bases at J, with 16 bases between. Per germline, CDR1 DFQATT and CDR2 SNEGSKA (reference sequence).

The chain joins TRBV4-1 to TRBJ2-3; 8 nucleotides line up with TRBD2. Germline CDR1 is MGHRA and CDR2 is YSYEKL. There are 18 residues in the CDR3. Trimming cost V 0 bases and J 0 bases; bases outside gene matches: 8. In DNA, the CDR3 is TGCGCCAGCAGCCAAGATCCTAGCGGGCTGCTTAGCACAGATACGCAGTATTTT. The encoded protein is CASSQDPSGLLSTDTQYF.

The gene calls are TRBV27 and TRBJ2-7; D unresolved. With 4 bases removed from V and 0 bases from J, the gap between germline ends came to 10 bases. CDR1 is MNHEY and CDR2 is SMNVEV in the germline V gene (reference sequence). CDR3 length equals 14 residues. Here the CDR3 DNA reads TGTGCCAGCAGTTCTCTTACCGGCTCCTACGAGCAGTACTTC. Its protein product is CASSSLTGSYEQYF.

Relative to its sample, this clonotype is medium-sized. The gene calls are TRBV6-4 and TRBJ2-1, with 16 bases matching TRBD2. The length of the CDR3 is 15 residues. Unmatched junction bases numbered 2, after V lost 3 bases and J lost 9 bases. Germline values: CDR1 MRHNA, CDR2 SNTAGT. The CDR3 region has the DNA TGTGCCAGCAGTGAAGGGACTAGCGGGGGGGGTGAGCAGTTCTTC. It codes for CASSEGTSGGGEQFF.

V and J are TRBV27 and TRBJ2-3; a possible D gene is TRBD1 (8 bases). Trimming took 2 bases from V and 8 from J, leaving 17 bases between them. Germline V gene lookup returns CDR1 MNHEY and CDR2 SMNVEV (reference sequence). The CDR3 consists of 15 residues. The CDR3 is CASSLEQGGYGTQYF. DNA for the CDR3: TGTGCCAGCAGTTTAGAACAGGGGGGGTATGGTACGCAGTATTTT.

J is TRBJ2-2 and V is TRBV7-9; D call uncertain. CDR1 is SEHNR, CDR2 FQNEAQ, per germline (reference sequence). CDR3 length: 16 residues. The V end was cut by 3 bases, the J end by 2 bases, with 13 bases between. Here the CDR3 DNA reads TGTGCCAGCAGCTTTTTACCCGACGGTAACACCGGGGAGCTGTTTTTT. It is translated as CASSFLPDGNTGELFF.

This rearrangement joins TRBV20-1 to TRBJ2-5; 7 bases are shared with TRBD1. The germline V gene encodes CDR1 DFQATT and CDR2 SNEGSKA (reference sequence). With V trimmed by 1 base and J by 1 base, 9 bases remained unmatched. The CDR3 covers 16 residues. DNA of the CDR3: TGCAGTGCTAGAGGGCACAGGGGAGTTACCCAAGAGACCCAGTACTTC. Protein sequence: CSARGHRGVTQETQYF.